One sample yielded the 9 T cell receptor beta chains listed below, sequenced in a study of technical replicates of blood from a handful of donors (dated by TCRdb to 2016 to 2017). The library was made by the immunoSEQ multiplex PCR assay. Here the immuneACCESS table is served through TCRdb, limited to in-frame sequences with V and J called. Missing clones are a known gap in these copies; in checked studies unresolved V genes cover under half, and the rest lacks a known reason. In this sample the table shows over 15,000 clones, around nine tenths of which occur a single time. Over 9% of the sample lies in the top ten. Sequences were obtained from PBMCs. These receptors came from a human donor in good health.

This chain connects TRBV30 to TRBJ2-7; D may be TRBD2 (6 bases). Germline V gene lookup returns CDR1 GTSNPN and CDR2 SVGIG (reference sequence). The CDR3 consists of 13 residues. Trimming cost V 4 bases and J 3 bases, with 13 bases left between them. The chain's CDR3 is CAWNVAAFYEQYF. The DNA of the CDR3 is TGTGCCTGGAATGTAGCGGCTTTCTACGAGCAGTACTTC.

The genes are TRBV5-1 and TRBJ2-5, with TRBD1 as a possible D gene (6 bases). This CDR3 spans 15 amino acids. The germline V gene has CDR1 SGHRS and CDR2 YFSETQ. V dropped 4 bases and J dropped 1 base, with 14 bases sitting between them. This CDR3 reads CASSPPTTGQETQYF. DNA for the CDR3: TGCGCCAGCAGCCCACCTACGACAGGCCAAGAGACCCAGTACTTC.

Comment on this clone: At one end, the junction sequence differs from germline, possibly due to a read error. The rearrangement joins TRBV5-8 to TRBJ1-3; no clear D. Germline-derived CDR1 and CDR2 are SGHTS and YDEGEE. The CDR3 has 11 residues. The CDR3: CASSSRNTIYF. The CDR3 region has the DNA TGTGCCAGCAGCTCTCGAAACACCATATATTTT.

The rearrangement links TRBV28 to TRBJ2-3, with 7 bases that match TRBD1. This CDR3 has 14 residues. The germline CDR1 and CDR2 sequences are MDHEN and SYDVKM. The V and J ends lost 9 bases and 6 bases, in that order; junction bases with no gene match: 12. This CDR3 reads CASTGALIGDTQYF. Written as DNA, the CDR3 is TGTGCCAGTACAGGGGCCTTAATCGGGGATACGCAGTATTTT.

The chain uses TRBV9 and TRBJ1-2, with D unclear. The CDR3 is made up of 13 amino acids. The germline gives CDR1 SGDLS, CDR2 YYNGEE. V lost 0 bases to trimming and J lost 6 bases, with 9 bases between them. DNA for the CDR3: TGTGCCAGCAGCGTAGTCGTACCGGATGGCTACACCTTC. As protein: CASSVVVPDGYTF.

The chain joins TRBV19 to TRBJ2-4; 8 bases align to TRBD1. Germline trimming cut 5 bases from V and 6 bases from J; bases unmatched to any gene: 3. Germline V gene data show CDR1 as LNHDA and CDR2 as SQIVND (reference sequence). The CDR3 contains 13 residues. CDR3 protein: CASSDGTGNIQYF. The CDR3, as DNA: TGTGCCAGTAGTGATGGGACAGGAAACATTCAGTACTTC.

The V and J genes are TRBV7-9 and TRBJ2-1, with TRBD2 matching 11 bases. This CDR3 region has 14 residues. Germline values: CDR1 SEHNR, CDR2 FQNEAQ (reference sequence). V was pared by 0 bases and J by 15 bases, with 7 bases of the junction left unmatched. The CDR3 DNA reads as TGTGCCAGCAGCTTAGCAACTAGCGGGAGTCCGGGGTTCTTC. Amino acid sequence: CASSLATSGSPGFF. Looking up the rest from reference TRBV7-9 and TRBJ2-1 gives the full variable domain: DTGVSQNPRHKITKRGQNVTFRCDPISEHNRLYWYRQTLGQGPEFLTYFQNEAQLEKSRLLSDRFSAERPKGSFSTLEIQRTEQGDSAMYLCASSLATSGSPGFFGPGTRLTVL.

The chain recombines TRBV7-2 with TRBJ2-6; D perhaps matches TRBD2 (5 bases). Looked up from germline, CDR1 is SGHTA and CDR2 is FQGNSA. This CDR3 is 17 amino acids long. V was shortened by 5 bases and J by 6 bases, with 20 bases between the two germline ends. The CDR3 spells CASSPGVGVNVANVLTF. CDR3 bases: TGTGCCAGCAGCCCCGGGGTGGGAGTAAATGTGGCCAACGTCCTGACTTTC.

This clone was seen just once. The CDR3 reads CASSQGFREQFF. CDR3 coding DNA: TGTGCCAGCAGCCAAGGGTTTCGGGAGCAGTTCTTC. J is TRBJ2-1 and V is TRBV4-2; D is unclear. The CDR3 covers 12 residues. V lost 1 base and J 10 bases, leaving 8 bases between the germline ends. Germline V gives CDR1 LGHNA, CDR2 YNFKEQ.